These 15 T cell receptor beta chains came from one sample sequenced in a study of CD8 T cells in Susac syndrome. The RNA input was about 0.5 to 1 ug, and it was reverse transcribed with random hexamers. TCRdb ran MiXCR on the immunoSEQ multiplex PCR reads and lists one entry per CDR3 protein. The data show around 130,000 distinct CDR3 sequences, with over 90% seen just once and roughly 0.11% held by the top ten. Specimen: CD4+ T cells from PBMCs. Receptor source: a human donor in good health.

The rearrangement uses TRBV30 and TRBJ1-3, with D perhaps TRBD1 (6 bases). The CDR3 has 17 amino acids. The ends were cut back, 0 bases at V and 0 bases at J, with 15 bases in the middle. CDR1 and CDR2 (germline): GTSNPN, SVGIG (reference sequence). The CDR3 loop is CAWSVPGAPNSGNTIYF. The CDR3 nucleotides read TGTGCCTGGAGTGTACCGGGGGCACCTAACTCTGGAAACACCATATATTTT.

The gene calls are TRBV3-1 and TRBJ2-2; unclear D gene. Trimming left V 4 bases short and J 3 bases short, with 12 bases between. The germline V gene has CDR1 LGHDT and CDR2 YNNKEL (reference sequence). This CDR3 comprises 15 residues. For the CDR3, the DNA is TGTGCCAGCAGCCGGTATCGGACCGACACCGGGGAGCTGTTTTTT. This sequence encodes CASSRYRTDTGELFF.

A single count supports this clonotype. The chain combines TRBV28 with TRBJ1-1; no clear D. The CDR3 covers 13 residues. The V and J ends lost 6 bases and 5 bases respectively, with 13 bases between them. CDR1 and CDR2 from the germline V gene are MDHEN and SYDVKM. CDR3 amino acids: CASSSGWMTEAFF. CDR3 sequence (DNA): TGTGCCAGCAGCTCCGGATGGATGACTGAAGCTTTCTTT.

This chain links TRBV5-1 with TRBJ2-5; D uncertain. Germline V CDR1 and CDR2: SGHRS, YFSETQ. V shed 0 bases and J shed 1 base, with 10 bases lying between them. CDR3 length: 15 residues. The CDR3 coding sequence is TGCGCCAGCAGCTTGGGGTACAGCCGCCAAGAGACCCAGTACTTC. Translated, it gives CASSLGYSRQETQYF.

The J gene is TRBJ2-5, the V gene TRBV7-9, with D perhaps matching TRBD1 (5 bases). V was shortened by 1 base and J by 4 bases, with 13 bases between the two germline ends. CDR1 SEHNR and CDR2 FQNEAQ come from the germline V gene (reference sequence). This CDR3 spans 15 amino acids. CDR3 loop: CASSLDQGYSETQYF. The CDR3 bases are TGTGCCAGCAGCTTAGATCAGGGATATTCAGAGACCCAGTACTTC. The whole variable domain, filled in from reference TRBV7-9 and TRBJ2-5, reads DTGVSQNPRHKITKRGQNVTFRCDPISEHNRLYWYRQTLGQGPEFLTYFQNEAQLEKSRLLSDRFSAERPKGSFSTLEIQRTEQGDSAMYLCASSLDQGYSETQYFGPGTRLLVL.

The rearrangement uses TRBV7-2 and TRBJ2-7; D not resolved. Trimming took off 5 bases at V and 4 bases at J, with 9 bases between the two ends. The CDR3 has 12 amino acids. CDR1 is SGHTA and CDR2 is FQGNSA in the germline V gene. DNA for the CDR3: TGTGCCAGCAGCCTCCAACGGTACGAGCAGTACTTC. Residues: CASSLQRYEQYF.

This sequence joins TRBV2 and TRBJ2-7; D may be TRBD1 (6 bases). The CDR3 has 12 amino acids. The V end lost 6 bases, the J end lost 1 base, and 7 bases lay between the germline ends. Germline assignment: CDR1 SNHLY and CDR2 FYNNEI. This CDR3 reads CASSGQSYEQYF. For the CDR3, the DNA is TGTGCCAGCAGCGGACAGTCCTACGAGCAGTACTTC.

The V call is TRBV3-1, the J call TRBJ2-3; 10 bases agree with TRBD2. J was trimmed by 5 bases and V by 5 bases; bases with no gene match: 4. The V gene's germline CDR1 is LGHDT and CDR2 YNNKEL (reference sequence). This CDR3 region has 14 residues. The CDR3 reads CASSFRTSGDTQYF. In nucleotides, the CDR3 is TGTGCCAGCAGCTTCCGGACTAGCGGAGATACGCAGTATTTT.

J is TRBJ2-3 and V is TRBV6-1; 7 nucleotides line up with TRBD2. Germline V gene sequence: CDR1 MNHNS, CDR2 SASEGT. With V trimmed by 6 bases and J by 3 bases, 9 bases remained unmatched. The CDR3 totals 15 residues. CDR3 sequence: CASSSAGAGTDTQYF. The CDR3 nucleotides are TGTGCCAGCAGCTCCGCGGGAGCGGGAACAGATACGCAGTATTTT.

This clonotype was seen just once. This sequence joins TRBV3-1 and TRBJ2-7, with D perhaps TRBD2 (5 bases). The CDR3 sequence is 15 residues long. V lost 6 bases and J 7 bases, leaving 22 bases between the germline ends. The V gene's germline CDR1 is LGHDT and CDR2 YNNKEL (reference sequence). The CDR3 region is CASSLEGYYPREQYF. As DNA, the CDR3 is TGTGCCAGCAGTCTTGAGGGCTACTATCCACGGGAGCAGTACTTC.

This clonotype showed up just once. The genes are TRBV7-9 and TRBJ2-7; TRBD2 agrees at 10 bases. V dropped 1 base and J dropped 6; count of bases not matched to a gene: 9. This CDR3 spans 16 amino acids. Germline V lookup: CDR1 SEHNR, CDR2 FQNEAQ (reference sequence). The chain's CDR3 is CASSLGASGRKSEQYF. The CDR3 DNA is TGTGCCAGCAGCTTAGGGGCTAGCGGGAGAAAAAGCGAGCAGTACTTC.

The chain is built from TRBV5-1 and TRBJ2-7; TRBD1 is a possible D gene (5 bases). This CDR3 has 15 residues. The germline V and J ends were trimmed by 4 bases and 0 bases, with 14 bases remaining between them. Germline CDR1 is SGHRS and CDR2 is YFSETQ. CDR3 bases: TGCGCCAGCAGCCTGTCGGGCAGGGCCTCCTACGAGCAGTACTTC. Amino acids: CASSLSGRASYEQYF.

The V call is TRBV3-1, the J call TRBJ1-2, with D unclear. Germline V gene data show CDR1 as LGHDT and CDR2 as YNNKEL (reference sequence). This CDR3 has 12 residues. Deletions cut 4 bases from V and 3 bases from J, with 6 bases between. Here the CDR3 reads CASSPTDYGYTF. The CDR3 bases are TGTGCCAGCAGCCCGACTGACTATGGCTACACCTTC.

V is TRBV29-1 and J is TRBJ2-1; TRBD1 matches 7 bases. Trimming cost V 4 bases and J 5 bases; bases outside gene matches: 8. Germline V lookup: CDR1 SQVTM, CDR2 ANQGSEA. The CDR3 contains 14 residues. The CDR3 sequence: CSVAQGELDNEQFF. The CDR3 nucleotides read TGCAGCGTTGCTCAGGGGGAGTTAGACAATGAGCAGTTCTTC.

The chain combines TRBV29-1 with TRBJ2-1; TRBD2 agrees at 7 bases. Germline trimming cut 7 bases from V and 3 bases from J; bases unmatched to any gene: 6. CDR1 is SQVTM and CDR2 is ANQGSEA in the germline V gene. The CDR3 extends over 13 amino acids. The CDR3 DNA follows: TGCAGCGCCTGTGGGGGGGACTACAATGAGCAGTTCTTC. Encoded protein: CSACGGDYNEQFF.